This record concerns one T cell receptor (beta chain) sequence. Antigen specificity is unknown. TCRdb redid the calling of the 5' RACE reads with MiXCR, one entry per CDR3 protein. This sample has about 1.7 million distinct CDR3 sequences, with around a third found just once. This entry comes from a study of identical twins. Study results and caveats: Researchers reported excess low generation probability among twin-shared out-of-frame alpha sequences.

The CDR3 extends over 14 amino acids. Trimming removed 6 bases from V and 0 bases from J, with 9 bases in between. Germline V lookup: CDR1 ENHRY, CDR2 SYGVKD. The receptor's source is a newborn girl in good health. This chain connects TRBV10-3 to TRBJ1-3; D is unresolved. Input material: cord blood. The CDR3 DNA sequence: TGTGCCATCAGAAGGGAAGCCTCTGGAAACACCATATATTTT. Translating it yields CAIRREASGNTIYF.